Below are 5 T cell receptor beta chains sequenced from a single sample in a study of beta chain features in type 1 diabetes. cDNA synthesis used the whole RNA isolate, giving expressed TCRB sequences. Sequencing used immunoSEQ multiplex PCR; TCRdb keeps in-frame clones, though not all of them. The profile shows 130,000 to 150,000 clones, under 11% of them singletons. The sample was naive CD4+ T cells from blood. Source of these receptors: a man between 18 and 29 years old in good health.

The chain is built from TRBV29-1 and TRBJ2-7, with 9 nucleotides matching TRBD2. With 2 bases clipped from V and 0 bases from J, the junction kept 2 bases outside the gene matches. Germline V CDR1 and CDR2: SQVTM, ANQGSEA. The CDR3 totals 14 residues. The CDR3 loop is CSVEKAGGSYEQYF. The CDR3 nucleotides read TGCAGCGTTGAAAAAGCGGGGGGCTCCTACGAGCAGTACTTC.

Many counts were recorded for this clone. The CDR3 here is CASSSRVAGGETQYF. CDR3 nucleotide sequence: TGTGCCAGCAGCTCAAGGGTAGCGGGAGGGGAGACCCAGTACTTC. The chain combines TRBV7-2 with TRBJ2-5; 11 nucleotides match TRBD2. The CDR3 sequence is 15 residues long. The ends lost 4 bases at V and 5 bases at J; junction bases unmatched: 6. Germline V gene sequence: CDR1 SGHTA, CDR2 FQGNSA.

This clone was observed a few times. This chain connects TRBV6-5 to TRBJ1-5; D ambiguous. The germline V gene has CDR1 MNHEY and CDR2 SVGAGI. The CDR3 is 14 residues long. The germline V and J ends were trimmed by 1 base and 3 bases, with 7 bases remaining between them. In nucleotides, the CDR3 is TGTGCCAGCAGTTACTTGGACTACAATCAGCCCCAGCATTTT. Protein product: CASSYLDYNQPQHF.

This clone was observed a few times. This chain connects TRBV6-5 to TRBJ2-7; D not resolved. Germline CDR1 and CDR2: MNHEY and SVGAGI. The CDR3 has 15 amino acids. The V end lost 0 bases, the J end lost 0 bases, and 9 bases lay between the germline ends. The CDR3, as DNA: TGTGCCAGCAGTTACTCGAAAGCAGGCTCCTACGAGCAGTACTTC. Translation gives CASSYSKAGSYEQYF.

V gene TRBV9 combines with J gene TRBJ2-3; 11 nucleotides match TRBD2. Trimming removed 0 bases from V and 6 bases from J; junction bases left unmatched: 6. This CDR3 region has 16 residues. Germline V lookup: CDR1 SGDLS, CDR2 YYNGEE. The CDR3 sequence: CASSVGSGGAGDTQYF. CDR3 nucleotides: TGTGCCAGCAGCGTAGGTAGCGGGGGGGCCGGGGATACGCAGTATTTT.